These T cell receptor beta chains were read from a single sample in a study of OX40 agonist ivuxolimab in advanced cancers. Some clones are missing from TCRdb's copy, which holds only in-frame ones; the method was immunoSEQ multiplex PCR. The sample records 80,000 to 100,000 clones, just under 95% being singletons. The sequencing used CD4+ or CD8+ T cells sorted from blood, collected in a trial of the OX40 agonist ivuxolimab. Every receptor here comes from an adult with an advanced solid tumor such as melanoma, head and neck, liver or kidney cancer. Each CDR3 is given with its conserved first and last residue. Fields, in order: D gene, J gene, clone size, V gene, CDR3 DNA, CDR3 protein. D genes are given only for firm matches. Clone size, where shown, is once, few, many, or a class for clones that have expanded.

NA | TRBJ2-6 | NA | TRBV25-1 | TGTGCCAGCAGTGAATATAAACCAGCTGGGGCCAACGTCCTGACTTTC | CASSEYKPAGANVLTF
NA | TRBJ2-2 | NA | TRBV28 | TGTGCCAGCAGTTTATACCCTGGGGAGCTGTTTTTT | CASSLYPGELFF
TRBD1 | TRBJ1-4 | NA | TRBV9 | TGTGCCAGCAGCGCCCGGACAGGGTGGGATGAAAAACTGTTTTTT | CASSARTGWDEKLFF
TRBD1 | TRBJ1-1 | NA | TRBV4-2 | TGTGCCAGCAGCCAGTTAAGAGGTGGGGACAGGGTCGCCCCTGAAGCTTTCTTT | CASSQLRGGDRVAPEAFF
TRBD2 | TRBJ2-5 | NA | TRBV4-1 | TGCGCCAGCAGCCCAAGGGCCTATTCGGGAGGAAGACTCCAAGAGACCCAGTACTTC | CASSPRAYSGGRLQETQYF
NA | TRBJ2-3 | once | TRBV18 | TGTGCCAGCTCACCCCCCAGCACAGATACGCAGTATTTT | CASSPPSTDTQYF
TRBD1 | TRBJ1-4 | NA | TRBV27 | TGTGCCAGCAGAGCATACAGGACAGGGGGAGCTGGTGAAAAACTGTTTTTT | CASRAYRTGGAGEKLFF
NA | TRBJ1-5 | NA | TRBV6-5 | TGTGCCAGCAGCCGGGGACCGGTGCATCAGCCCCAGCATTTT | CASSRGPVHQPQHF
TRBD1 | TRBJ1-2 | NA | TRBV4-1 | TGCGCCAGCAGCCAAGATCCGGACAGGATCTATGGCTACACCTTC | CASSQDPDRIYGYTF
NA | TRBJ2-7 | NA | TRBV7-9 | TGTGCCAGCAGCTCCATTAGGGGGGGGCTCTCCTACGAGCAGTACTTC | CASSSIRGGLSYEQYF
NA | TRBJ1-5 | NA | TRBV2 | TGTGCCAGCCCCCACCCCGCTCGCAATCAGCCCCAGCATTTT | CASPHPARNQPQHF
TRBD2 | TRBJ2-3 | NA | TRBV7-9 | TGTGCCAGCGGCGAGCGGGGGGCCTCCACAGATACGCAGTATTTT | CASGERGASTDTQYF
NA | TRBJ2-7 | NA | TRBV28 | TGTGCCAGCAGTTTATGGGGGAAAAATGGGTGGGAGTACTTC | CASSLWGKNGWEYF
NA | TRBJ2-3 | NA | TRBV30 | TGTGCCTGGAGTTATACAGATACGCAGTATTTT | CAWSYTDTQYF
NA | TRBJ1-4 | NA | TRBV15 | TGTGCCACCAGCAGACGTCCGGGGGGAGAGGGTGAAAAACTGTTTTTT | CATSRRPGGEGEKLFF
NA | TRBJ2-3 | NA | TRBV7-6 | TGTGCCAGCAGCTCATACCGGGACCCGGATACGCAGTATTTT | CASSSYRDPDTQYF
NA | TRBJ1-2 | NA | TRBV7-9 | TGTGCCAGCACCGTACATCCGTCTGGTGGCTACACCTTC | CASTVHPSGGYTF